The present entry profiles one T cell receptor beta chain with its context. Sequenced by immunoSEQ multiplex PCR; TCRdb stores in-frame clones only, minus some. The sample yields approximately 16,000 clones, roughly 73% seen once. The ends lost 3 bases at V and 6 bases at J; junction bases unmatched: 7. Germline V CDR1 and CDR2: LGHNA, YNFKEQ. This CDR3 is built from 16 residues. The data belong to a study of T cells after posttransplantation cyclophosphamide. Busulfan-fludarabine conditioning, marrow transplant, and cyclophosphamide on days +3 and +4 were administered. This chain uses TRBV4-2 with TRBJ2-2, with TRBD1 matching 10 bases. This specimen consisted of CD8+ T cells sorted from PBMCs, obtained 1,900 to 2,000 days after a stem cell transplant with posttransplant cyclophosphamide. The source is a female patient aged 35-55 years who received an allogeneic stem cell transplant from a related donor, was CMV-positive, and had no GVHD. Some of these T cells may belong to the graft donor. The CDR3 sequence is CASSHETGGEPGELFF. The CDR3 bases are TGTGCCAGCAGCCACGAGACAGGGGGCGAACCCGGGGAGCTGTTTTTT.